This T cell receptor beta chain was documented in a study of identical twins. MiXCR, run by TCRdb on the 5' RACE reads, gives a single entry per CDR3 protein. The sample includes some 690,000 distinct CDR3 sequences, 21% of them seen just once. The CDR3 loop spans 16 amino acids. Unmatched junction bases numbered 11, after V lost 4 bases and J lost 6 bases. CDR1 is SGHRS, CDR2 YFSETQ, per germline. These data also formed part of another study, on T cells expressing NK-cell markers.

The chain recombines TRBV5-1 with TRBJ2-3; 10 bases line up with TRBD2. Source material: PBMCs. The receptor was derived from a woman between 18 and 29 years old in good health. CDR3 amino acids: CASSPLSGRRTDTQYF. The CDR3 nucleotides are TGCGCCAGCAGCCCCCTTAGCGGGAGGAGGACTGATACGCAGTATTTT.